The 29 T cell receptor beta chains in this list originate from one sample, sequenced in a study of cytomegalovirus exposure and HLA in healthy donors. The primer mix had 60 Vbeta and 13 Jbeta primers. Profiling relied on immunoSEQ multiplex PCR, and the TCRdb table lists in-frame clones only, not all of them. In the table there are 130,000 to 150,000 clones, roughly 80% of which are singletons. Sequencing was done on a sample of PBMCs. These receptors all come from a man in his forties or fifties in good health and CMV-seropositive.

The rearrangement uses TRBV7-2 and TRBJ1-3; a weak D match, TRBD1 (6 bases). V gave up 1 base and J gave up 0 bases, with 7 bases separating them. This CDR3 comprises 15 residues. Looked up from germline, CDR1 is SGHTA and CDR2 is FQGNSA. CDR3 bases: TGTGCCAGCAGCTTAGGGACAGACTCTGGAAACACCATATATTTT. Amino acid sequence: CASSLGTDSGNTIYF.

The chain uses TRBV11-2 and TRBJ1-1, with D possibly being TRBD1 (5 bases). Looked up from germline, CDR1 is SGHAT and CDR2 is FQNNGV. V gave up 5 bases and J gave up 1 base, with 11 bases separating them. This CDR3 comprises 14 residues. CDR3 residues: CASSPGHSNTEAFF. CDR3 sequence (DNA): TGTGCCAGCAGCCCAGGACACTCGAACACTGAAGCTTTCTTT.

V usage is TRBV5-1 and J usage is TRBJ1-1, with 7 bases matching TRBD1. Germline V lookup: CDR1 SGHRS, CDR2 YFSETQ. The CDR3 sequence is 12 residues long. J lost 5 bases, V lost 6 bases, and 4 bases had no gene match. CDR3 sequence (DNA): TGCGCCAGCACCGACAGGGAGACTGAAGCTTTCTTT. Its translation: CASTDRETEAFF. Based on the CDR3 plus reference TRBV5-1 and TRBJ1-1, the full variable domain is KAGVTQTPRYLIKTRGQQVTLSCSPISGHRSVSWYQQTPGQGLQFLFEYFSETQRNKGNFPGRFSGRQFSNSRSEMNVSTLELGDSALYLCASTDRETEAFFGQGTRLTVV.

The sample holds one count of this clone. The genes are TRBV19 and TRBJ1-3; 7 nucleotides align to TRBD1. CDR3 size: 15 residues. Trimming removed 6 bases from V and 1 base from J; junction bases left unmatched: 6. Germline-derived CDR1 and CDR2 are LNHDA and SQIVND (reference sequence). The CDR3 spells CASSLGDRSGNTIYF. CDR3 in DNA: TGTGCCAGTAGCCTGGGGGACAGATCTGGAAACACCATATATTTT. Drawing the rest from reference TRBV19 and TRBJ1-3, the complete variable domain is DGGITQSPKYLFRKEGQNVTLSCEQNLNHDAMYWYRQDPGQGLRLIYYSQIVNDFQKGDIAEGYSVSREKKESFPLTVTSAQKNPTAFYLCASSLGDRSGNTIYFGEGSWLTVV.

This chain links TRBV9 with TRBJ2-1, with TRBD2 as a possible D gene (6 bases). The CDR3 has 15 amino acids. Between the trimmed V and J ends, which lost 0 bases and 2 bases, there was a span of 9 bases. The V gene's germline CDR1 is SGDLS and CDR2 YYNGEE. Here the CDR3 reads CASSVAPGAYNEQFF. The CDR3 nucleotides are TGTGCCAGCAGCGTAGCGCCGGGGGCCTACAATGAGCAGTTCTTC.

The chain combines TRBV27 with TRBJ2-2; D ambiguous. The CDR3 spans 14 residues. Between the trimmed V and J ends, which lost 6 bases and 2 bases, there was a span of 10 bases. From germline, CDR1 is MNHEY and CDR2 SMNVEV (reference sequence). CDR3 amino acids: CASSRVENTGELFF. CDR3 in DNA: TGTGCCAGCAGCCGGGTGGAAAACACCGGGGAGCTGTTTTTT.

The sample holds a few counts of this clone. This chain joins TRBV5-1 and TRBJ1-2, with D maybe TRBD1 (6 bases). The CDR3 is 15 amino acids. From germline, CDR1 is SGHRS and CDR2 YFSETQ. V was clipped by 3 bases and J by 1 base, with 13 bases between them. CDR3 residues: CASSWKAGDNYGYTF. CDR3 coding DNA: TGCGCCAGCAGCTGGAAGGCAGGGGATAACTATGGCTACACCTTC.

The chain uses TRBV6-6 and TRBJ2-5; D is perhaps TRBD2 (6 bases). This CDR3 has 14 amino acids. Between the trimmed V and J ends, which lost 4 bases and 0 bases, there was a span of 9 bases. Germline V lookup: CDR1 MNHNY, CDR2 SVGAGI (reference sequence). The CDR3 nucleotides read TGTGCCAGCAGTTTTCGCGGGAACCAAGAGACCCAGTACTTC. Its protein product is CASSFRGNQETQYF.

This chain connects TRBV19 to TRBJ2-1; 9 bases line up with TRBD1. The CDR3 runs to 16 residues. Trimming cost V 5 bases and J 3 bases; bases outside gene matches: 8. Germline V CDR1 and CDR2: LNHDA, SQIVND (reference sequence). CDR3 bases: TGTGCCAGTAGTCCCTGGCCGGGACAGGGCTACAATGAGCAGTTCTTC. The encoded protein is CASSPWPGQGYNEQFF.

In nucleotides, the CDR3 is TGTGCCAGCAGTGTAGACAGGGGTGCCACCGGGGAGCTGTTTTTT. This gives the protein CASSVDRGATGELFF. The rearrangement joins TRBV27 to TRBJ2-2; 8 bases line up with TRBD1. The V gene's germline CDR1 is MNHEY and CDR2 SMNVEV (reference sequence). Germline trimming cut 5 bases from V and 4 bases from J; bases unmatched to any gene: 6. The CDR3 is 15 residues long.

This clone was seen a few times. This chain joins TRBV5-4 and TRBJ1-2; D might be TRBD1 (6 bases). Germline CDR1 reads SGHNT; CDR2 reads YYREEE (reference sequence). Trimming shortened V by 4 bases and J by 8 bases, and 15 bases separated the two germline ends. CDR3 size: 13 residues. CDR3 sequence reads: CASSPRQDKGYTF. The CDR3 DNA reads as TGTGCCAGCAGCCCTAGACAGGATAAAGGCTACACCTTC.

The V call is TRBV28, the J call TRBJ2-1; 7 nucleotides align to TRBD2. J gave up 6 bases and V 3 bases, and 5 bases lay outside the gene matches. The CDR3 has 14 amino acids. Germline V CDR1 and CDR2: MDHEN, SYDVKM. This CDR3 is CASSLMGGGNEQFF. The CDR3 DNA follows: TGTGCCAGCAGTTTGATGGGGGGGGGCAATGAGCAGTTCTTC.

The DNA of the CDR3 is TGTGCCAGTAGTACGGGACAGGGGGCGAAAATGGAGCAGTTCTTC. Its translation: CASSTGQGAKMEQFF. This chain joins TRBV19 and TRBJ2-1; 12 positions agree with TRBD1. CDR3 length equals 15 residues. V gave up 4 bases and J gave up 10 bases; unmatched junction bases: 8. Germline CDR1 and CDR2: LNHDA and SQIVND (reference sequence).

The chain is built from TRBV6-1 and TRBJ2-2, with D unclear. V lost 10 bases to trimming and J lost 0 bases, with 9 bases between them. The germline CDR1 and CDR2 sequences are MNHNS and SASEGT. The CDR3 covers 13 residues. Here the CDR3 reads CAIQETNTGELFF. As DNA, the CDR3 is TGTGCCATTCAGGAAACGAACACCGGGGAGCTGTTTTTT.

The chain combines TRBV7-9 with TRBJ1-5; D uncertain. The V end lost 4 bases, the J end lost 9 bases, and 16 bases lay between the germline ends. CDR1 and CDR2 from the germline V gene are SEHNR and FQNEAQ (reference sequence). The CDR3 consists of 14 residues. The CDR3 here is CASSSGLTGGPQHF. CDR3 bases: TGTGCCAGCAGCTCCGGTCTTACCGGTGGGCCCCAGCATTTT.

Only a few counts were recorded for this clone. V gene TRBV11-2 combines with J gene TRBJ2-7; weak D call: TRBD1 (6 bases). V was trimmed by 4 bases and J by 4 bases, leaving 11 bases between them. Germline V CDR1 and CDR2: SGHAT, FQNNGV. The CDR3 runs to 13 residues. The CDR3 reads CASSSYTGYEQYF. CDR3 nucleotide sequence: TGTGCCAGCAGCTCATATACAGGGTACGAGCAGTACTTC. Looking up the rest from reference TRBV11-2 and TRBJ2-7 gives the full variable domain: EAGVAQSPRYKIIEKRQSVAFWCNPISGHATLYWYQQILGQGPKLLIQFQNNGVVDDSQLPKDRFSAERLKGVDSTLKIQPAKLEDSAVYLCASSSYTGYEQYFGPGTRLTVT.

The CDR3 nucleotides are TGTGCCAGCAGCCCAGAGTCAGGGTCTAATGAAAAACTGTTTTTT. It yields the protein CASSPESGSNEKLFF. This chain uses TRBV11-2 with TRBJ1-4; TRBD1 might be the D (5 bases). V lost 5 bases and J 3 bases, leaving 13 bases between the germline ends. CDR3 length equals 15 residues. CDR1 and CDR2 from the germline V gene are SGHAT and FQNNGV.

The chain is built from TRBV2 and TRBJ1-1; no clear D gene. The CDR3 contains 15 residues. The V gene lost 3 bases and the J gene lost 1 base, with 12 bases spanning the gap. Germline V gene sequence: CDR1 SNHLY, CDR2 FYNNEI. The CDR3: CASSDPETRNTEAFF. The CDR3 DNA is TGTGCCAGCAGTGACCCCGAGACAAGGAACACTGAAGCTTTCTTT.

The chain links TRBV28 to TRBJ1-2; D remains ambiguous. The CDR3 loop spans 12 amino acids. The germline V gene has CDR1 MDHEN and CDR2 SYDVKM. The V end was cut by 6 bases, the J end by 7 bases, with 12 bases between. The DNA of the CDR3 is TGTGCCAGCAGCACGTACCGGGGTGGCTACACCTTC. This translates into CASSTYRGGYTF.

V is TRBV29-1 and J is TRBJ1-1; perhaps TRBD1 as D (5 bases). Trimming took 3 bases from V and 3 from J, leaving 17 bases between them. CDR3 length equals 15 residues. The germline V gene encodes CDR1 SQVTM and CDR2 ANQGSEA. The CDR3 region is CSVEQGSTEDTEAFF. CDR3 coding DNA: TGCAGCGTTGAGCAGGGTTCCACCGAGGACACTGAAGCTTTCTTT.

V is TRBV5-6 and J is TRBJ1-5; 9 bases fit TRBD1. Per the germline V gene, CDR1 is SGHDT and CDR2 is YYEEEE. CDR3 length equals 15 residues. J gave up 3 bases and V 1 base, and 2 bases lay outside the gene matches. The CDR3 protein is CASSLTGGYNQPQHF. The CDR3 nucleotides read TGTGCCAGCAGCTTGACAGGGGGCTACAATCAGCCCCAGCATTTT. Full variable domain (missing parts from reference TRBV5-6 and TRBJ1-5): DAGVTQSPTHLIKTRGQQVTLRCSPKSGHDTVSWYQQALGQGPQFIFQYYEEEERQRGNFPDRFSGHQFPNYSSELNVNALLLGDSALYLCASSLTGGYNQPQHFGDGTRLSIL.

The genes are TRBV28 and TRBJ2-7; 15 nucleotides line up with TRBD2. The V gene end was trimmed by 3 bases and the J gene end by 3 bases; junction bases not matched to a gene: 0. This CDR3 is built from 15 residues. CDR1 MDHEN and CDR2 SYDVKM come from the germline V gene. The CDR3 protein is CASSLGLAGGYEQYF. CDR3 bases: TGTGCCAGCAGTTTGGGACTAGCGGGGGGCTACGAGCAGTACTTC.

The J gene is TRBJ1-4, the V gene TRBV5-1; D remains ambiguous. CDR1 and CDR2 (germline): SGHRS, YFSETQ. The CDR3 has 14 amino acids. V was pared by 4 bases and J by 2 bases, with 9 bases between. In nucleotides, the CDR3 is TGCGCCAGCAGCCTCAGATCCACTAATGAAAAACTGTTTTTT. Amino acid sequence: CASSLRSTNEKLFF.

The gene calls are TRBV11-2 and TRBJ2-5; possibly TRBD1 for D (6 bases). V was clipped by 2 bases and J by 4 bases, with 17 bases between them. The germline V gene has CDR1 SGHAT and CDR2 FQNNGV. CDR3 length equals 16 residues. The chain's CDR3 is CASSLRQGQYGETQYF. The CDR3 region has the DNA TGTGCCAGCAGCTTAAGGCAGGGGCAATATGGAGAGACCCAGTACTTC.

This clone was seen just once. The chain joins TRBV2 to TRBJ2-2; D remains unclear. V shed 6 bases and J shed 5 bases, with 7 bases lying between them. Germline V lookup: CDR1 SNHLY, CDR2 FYNNEI. This CDR3 has 12 residues. The CDR3 here is CASRETTGELFF. The CDR3 DNA sequence: TGTGCCAGCAGGGAGACTACCGGGGAGCTGTTTTTT.

This chain uses TRBV19 with TRBJ2-5; no definite D call. Germline-derived CDR1 and CDR2 are LNHDA and SQIVND (reference sequence). This CDR3 has 13 residues. Trimming stripped 4 bases from V and 2 bases from J, with 8 bases between. In nucleotides, the CDR3 is TGTGCCAGTAGTAACACCTTGCAAGAGACCCAGTACTTC. As protein: CASSNTLQETQYF.

The chain joins TRBV5-1 to TRBJ1-1; tentatively, D is TRBD1 (6 bases). Trimming took 1 base from V and 2 from J, leaving 9 bases between them. The CDR3 totals 14 residues. Germline V gives CDR1 SGHRS, CDR2 YFSETQ. CDR3 loop: CASSLTGPNTEAFF. The CDR3 DNA sequence: TGCGCCAGCAGCTTGACAGGGCCTAACACTGAAGCTTTCTTT. Drawing the rest from reference TRBV5-1 and TRBJ1-1, the complete variable domain is KAGVTQTPRYLIKTRGQQVTLSCSPISGHRSVSWYQQTPGQGLQFLFEYFSETQRNKGNFPGRFSGRQFSNSRSEMNVSTLELGDSALYLCASSLTGPNTEAFFGQGTRLTVV.

The chain is built from TRBV2 and TRBJ2-3; the D gene is possibly TRBD2 (6 bases). V dropped 6 bases and J dropped 5 bases, with 15 bases sitting between them. Germline CDR1 and CDR2: SNHLY and FYNNEI. The CDR3 totals 14 residues. The CDR3 DNA is TGTGCCAGCAGAACTAGGAGGGTAATAGATACGCAGTATTTT. Its translation: CASRTRRVIDTQYF.

The chain links TRBV6-5 to TRBJ2-2; the D is unclear. CDR3 length: 15 residues. Germline CDR1 MNHEY, CDR2 SVGAGI. Trimming removed 5 bases from V and 3 bases from J, with 13 bases in between. The CDR3 DNA sequence: TGTGCCAGCAGTATGCAGGCAGTATACACCGGGGAGCTGTTTTTT. As protein: CASSMQAVYTGELFF.